This T cell receptor beta chain is drawn from a study of CD8+CD57+ T cells in acquired aplastic anemia. The study's findings and limits: In common between the patients and the controls were around 29 CD8+ CDR3 sequences.

This clonotype has at least ten counts. Antigen specificity is unknown. The CDR3 loop spans 13 amino acids. The V gene's germline CDR1 is MNHNS and CDR2 SASEGT. V was clipped by 8 bases and J by 6 bases; unmatched bases: 6. By flow cytometry, patients selected for sequencing had shown an expansion of CD8+CD57+ cells. Severe acquired aplastic anemia was present in all patients. CDR3 and TCR beta VDJ profiling relied on a genomic DNA template. TCRdb fed the reads into MiXCR, producing one record per CDR3 protein. The sample holds around 250,000 distinct CDR3 sequences; approximately 80% are singletons and the top ten take over 35%.

The sequencing input was sorted CD4+, CD8+, or CD8+CD57+ T cells (not recorded which) from PBMCs. The source is a human donor with aplastic anemia. The chain recombines TRBV6-1 with TRBJ2-2; 7 bases align to TRBD2. The CDR3 region has the DNA TGTGCCAGCGGACTAGGGTCACCCGGGGAGCTGTTTTTT. This encodes CASGLGSPGELFF.